This T cell receptor (beta chain) is drawn from a study of T cells after yellow fever vaccination. General study points: The booster response re-showed most primary clones: approximately 95% CD4, almost 90% CD8. Sorted repertoires could include abundant contaminating clonotypes from bulk cells.

TCRdb itself ran the 5' RACE reads through MiXCR, one entry per CDR3 protein. The sample records roughly 160,000 distinct CDR3 sequences, 6% to 7.5% being singletons. Worth noting for this clonotype: Its antigen remains unidentified.

Trimming left V 8 bases short and J 2 bases short, with 10 bases between. This CDR3 has 13 residues. Germline V CDR1 and CDR2: ENHRY, SYGVKD. The sample was CD4+ T cells sorted from PBMCs, taken less than 6 days after the first yellow fever vaccination. This rearrangement joins TRBV10-3 to TRBJ2-1, with D perhaps TRBD1 (5 bases). The receptor's source is a man aged 18 to 30 who received the YFV17D yellow fever vaccine. The CDR3 region has the DNA TGTGCCATCTCAGGGCGGACCTACAATGAGCAGTTCTTC. This codes for CAISGRTYNEQFF.